Listed below are T cell receptor beta chains from one sample, sequenced in a study of blood T cell repertoires in COVID-19. Profiled with immunoSEQ multiplex PCR; TCRdb holds only in-frame clones, not every one. The sample shows 100,000 to 150,000 clones, approximately 91% of them seen only once. Sequencing was performed on peripheral blood. Receptors were obtained from a woman aged 80 or over with acute or convalescent COVID-19. Each CDR3 is given without its conserved first and last residue.

v_gene: TRBV6-4
j_gene: TRBJ1-1
CDR3aa: ASRTETNTEAF

v_gene: TRBV7-6
j_gene: TRBJ1-3
CDR3aa: ASSSRDRGGNTIY

v_gene: TRBV29-1
j_gene: TRBJ2-7
CDR3aa: SVAAGSYEQY

v_gene: TRBV27
j_gene: TRBJ2-7
CDR3aa: ASSPDRGSSREQY

v_gene: TRBV2
j_gene: TRBJ1-2
CDR3aa: ASSPGAGETYT

v_gene: TRBV28
j_gene: TRBJ1-4
CDR3aa: ASSLGGGLGEKLF

v_gene: TRBV11-2
j_gene: TRBJ1-2
CDR3aa: ASSLDRGRGYT

v_gene: TRBV10-3
j_gene: TRBJ2-5
CDR3aa: AISRENQETQY

v_gene: TRBV3-1/TRBV3-2
j_gene: TRBJ2-7
CDR3aa: ASSQGIAEHGYEQY

v_gene: TRBV11-3
j_gene: TRBJ2-1
CDR3aa: ASSHPSGGEYNEQF

v_gene: TRBV5-4
j_gene: TRBJ1-4
CDR3aa: ASQDRLNEKLF

v_gene: TRBV27
j_gene: TRBJ1-5
CDR3aa: ASSKRTPGQGHSNQPQH

v_gene: TRBV25-1
j_gene: TRBJ1-1
CDR3aa: ASMGQGGTEAF

v_gene: TRBV4-1
j_gene: TRBJ2-3
CDR3aa: ASSQDPGQDTQY

v_gene: TRBV7-2
j_gene: TRBJ1-1
CDR3aa: ASNSQGWTEAF

v_gene: TRBV19
j_gene: TRBJ2-4
CDR3aa: ARPTDLAKNIQY

v_gene: TRBV19
j_gene: TRBJ1-1
CDR3aa: ASSRRGRNTEAF

v_gene: TRBV5-1
j_gene: TRBJ2-7
CDR3aa: ASTGTGNYEQY

v_gene: TRBV2
j_gene: TRBJ2-5
CDR3aa: ASSLQETQY

v_gene: TRBV7-3
j_gene: TRBJ1-1
CDR3aa: ASSSGSGRTEAF

v_gene: TRBV5-4
j_gene: TRBJ2-5
CDR3aa: ASSVAGGLQETQY

v_gene: TRBV7-2
j_gene: TRBJ1-2
CDR3aa: ASSTRQGYGYT

v_gene: TRBV7-8
j_gene: TRBJ2-3
CDR3aa: ASSFLAGTTDTQY

v_gene: TRBV18
j_gene: TRBJ2-5
CDR3aa: ASSPTSGGGETQY

v_gene: TRBV18
j_gene: TRBJ2-7
CDR3aa: ASSPGQGAVYEQY